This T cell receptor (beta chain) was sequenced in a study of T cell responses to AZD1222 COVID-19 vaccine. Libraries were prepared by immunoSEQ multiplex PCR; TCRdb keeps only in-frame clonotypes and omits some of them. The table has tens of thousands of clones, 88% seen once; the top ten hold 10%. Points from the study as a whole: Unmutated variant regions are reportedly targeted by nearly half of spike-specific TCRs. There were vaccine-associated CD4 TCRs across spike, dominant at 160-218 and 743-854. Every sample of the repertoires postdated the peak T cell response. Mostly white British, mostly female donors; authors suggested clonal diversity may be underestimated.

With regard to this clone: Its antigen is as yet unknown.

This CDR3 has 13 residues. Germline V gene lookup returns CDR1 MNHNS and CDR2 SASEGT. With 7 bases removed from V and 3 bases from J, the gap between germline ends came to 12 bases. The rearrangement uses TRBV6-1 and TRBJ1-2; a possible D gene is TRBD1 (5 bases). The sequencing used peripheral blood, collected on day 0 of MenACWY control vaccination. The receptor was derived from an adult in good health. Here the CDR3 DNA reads TGTGCCAGCACCCTACCGACAGACTATGGCTACACCTTC. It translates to CASTLPTDYGYTF.